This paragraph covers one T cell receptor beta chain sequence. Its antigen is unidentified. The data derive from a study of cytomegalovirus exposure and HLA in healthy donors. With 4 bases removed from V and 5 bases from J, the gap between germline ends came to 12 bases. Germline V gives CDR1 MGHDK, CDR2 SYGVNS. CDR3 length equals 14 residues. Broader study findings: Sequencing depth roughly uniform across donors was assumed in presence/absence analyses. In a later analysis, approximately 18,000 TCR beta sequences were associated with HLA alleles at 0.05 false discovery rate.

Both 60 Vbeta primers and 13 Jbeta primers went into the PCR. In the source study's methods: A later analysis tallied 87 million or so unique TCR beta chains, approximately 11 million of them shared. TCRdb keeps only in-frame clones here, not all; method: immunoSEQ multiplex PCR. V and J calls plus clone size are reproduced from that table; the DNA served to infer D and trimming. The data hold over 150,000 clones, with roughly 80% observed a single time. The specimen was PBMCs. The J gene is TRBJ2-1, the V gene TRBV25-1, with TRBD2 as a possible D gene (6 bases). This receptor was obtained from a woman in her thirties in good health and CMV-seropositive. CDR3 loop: CASSVGGPNNEQFF. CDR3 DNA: TGTGCCAGCAGTGTTGGAGGGCCGAACAATGAGCAGTTCTTC. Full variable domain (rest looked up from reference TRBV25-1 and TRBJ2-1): EADIYQTPRYLVIGTGKKITLECSQTMGHDKMYWYQQDPGMELHLIHYSYGVNSTEKGDLSSESTVSRIRTEHFPLTLESARPSHTSQYLCASSVGGPNNEQFFGPGTRLTVL.